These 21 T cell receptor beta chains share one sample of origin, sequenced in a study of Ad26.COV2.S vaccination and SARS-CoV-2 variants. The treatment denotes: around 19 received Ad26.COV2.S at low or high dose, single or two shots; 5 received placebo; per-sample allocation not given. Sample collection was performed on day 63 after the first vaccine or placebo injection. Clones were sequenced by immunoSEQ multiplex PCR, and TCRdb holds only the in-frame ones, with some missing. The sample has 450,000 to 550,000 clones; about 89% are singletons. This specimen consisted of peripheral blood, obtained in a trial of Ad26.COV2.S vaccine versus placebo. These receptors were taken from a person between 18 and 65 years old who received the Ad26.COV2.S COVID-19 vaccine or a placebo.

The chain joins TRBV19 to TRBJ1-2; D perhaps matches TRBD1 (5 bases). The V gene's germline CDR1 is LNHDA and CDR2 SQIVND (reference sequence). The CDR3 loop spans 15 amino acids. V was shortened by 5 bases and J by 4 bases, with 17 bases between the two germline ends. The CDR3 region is CASSPFLGGIYGYTF. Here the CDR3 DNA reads TGTGCCAGTAGTCCATTCCTCGGGGGGATCTATGGCTACACCTTC.

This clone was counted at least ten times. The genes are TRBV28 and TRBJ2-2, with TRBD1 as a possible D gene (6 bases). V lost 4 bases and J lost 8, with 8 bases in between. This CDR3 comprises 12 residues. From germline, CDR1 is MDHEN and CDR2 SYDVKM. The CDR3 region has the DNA TGTGCCAGCAGTTACAGGGATGGGGAGCTGTTTTTT. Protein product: CASSYRDGELFF.

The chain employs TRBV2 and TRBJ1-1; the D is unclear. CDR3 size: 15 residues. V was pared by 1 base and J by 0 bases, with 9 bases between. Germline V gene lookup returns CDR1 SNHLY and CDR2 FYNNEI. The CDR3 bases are TGTGCCAGCAGTGAAGGTTCAGGTATGAACACTGAAGCTTTCTTT. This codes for CASSEGSGMNTEAFF.

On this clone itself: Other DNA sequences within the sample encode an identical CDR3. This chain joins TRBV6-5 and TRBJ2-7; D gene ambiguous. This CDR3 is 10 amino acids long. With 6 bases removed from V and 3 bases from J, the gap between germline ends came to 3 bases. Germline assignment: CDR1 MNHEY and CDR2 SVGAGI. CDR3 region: CASSFYEQYF. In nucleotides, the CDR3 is TGTGCCAGCAGCTTCTACGAGCAGTACTTC.

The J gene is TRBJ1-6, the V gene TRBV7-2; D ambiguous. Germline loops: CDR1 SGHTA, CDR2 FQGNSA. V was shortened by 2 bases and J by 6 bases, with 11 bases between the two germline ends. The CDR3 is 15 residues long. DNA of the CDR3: TGTGCCAGCAGCTTATATCCAGGAGGTAATTCACCCCTCCACTTT. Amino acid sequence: CASSLYPGGNSPLHF.

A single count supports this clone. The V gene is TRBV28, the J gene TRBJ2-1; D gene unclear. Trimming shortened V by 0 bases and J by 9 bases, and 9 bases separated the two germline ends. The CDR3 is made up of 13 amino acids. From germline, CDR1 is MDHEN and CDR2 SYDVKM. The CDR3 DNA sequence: TGTGCCAGCAGTTTATGGCCTGTGGGTGAGCAGTTCTTC. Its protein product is CASSLWPVGEQFF.

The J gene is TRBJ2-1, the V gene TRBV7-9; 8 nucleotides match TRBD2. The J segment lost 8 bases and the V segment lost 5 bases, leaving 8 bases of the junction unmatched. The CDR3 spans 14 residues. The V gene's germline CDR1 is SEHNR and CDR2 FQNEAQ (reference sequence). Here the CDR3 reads CASSPKREFHEQFF. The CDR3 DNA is TGTGCCAGCAGCCCCAAGCGGGAGTTCCATGAGCAGTTCTTC.

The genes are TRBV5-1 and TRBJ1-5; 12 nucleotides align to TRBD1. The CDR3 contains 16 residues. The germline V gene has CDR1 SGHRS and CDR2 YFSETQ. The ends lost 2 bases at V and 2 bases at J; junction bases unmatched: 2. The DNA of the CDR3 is TGCGCCAGCAGCTTCGGGACAGGGGGCGGCAATCAGCCCCAGCATTTT. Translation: CASSFGTGGGNQPQHF.

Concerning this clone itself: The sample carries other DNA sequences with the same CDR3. CDR3 sequence (DNA): TGTGCCAGCAGTTTAGCAGGCCAGCCCCAGCATTTT. Translation: CASSLAGQPQHF. The chain recombines TRBV12-3 or TRBV12-4 with TRBJ1-5; no clear D. CDR3 length equals 12 residues. V was shortened by 0 bases and J by 7 bases, with 4 bases between the two germline ends.

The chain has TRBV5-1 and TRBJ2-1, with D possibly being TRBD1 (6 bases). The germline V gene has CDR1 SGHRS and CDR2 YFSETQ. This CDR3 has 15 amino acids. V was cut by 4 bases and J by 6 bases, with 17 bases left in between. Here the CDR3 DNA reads TGCGCCAGCAGCACGGGACACCTCAACCCCAATGAGCAGTTCTTC. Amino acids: CASSTGHLNPNEQFF.

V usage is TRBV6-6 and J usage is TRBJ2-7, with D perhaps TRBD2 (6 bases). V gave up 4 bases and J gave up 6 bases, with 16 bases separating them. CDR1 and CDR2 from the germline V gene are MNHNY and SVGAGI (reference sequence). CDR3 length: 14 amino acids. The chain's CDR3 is CASSWTTQGSEQYF. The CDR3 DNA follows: TGTGCCAGCAGTTGGACTACCCAGGGTAGCGAGCAGTACTTC.

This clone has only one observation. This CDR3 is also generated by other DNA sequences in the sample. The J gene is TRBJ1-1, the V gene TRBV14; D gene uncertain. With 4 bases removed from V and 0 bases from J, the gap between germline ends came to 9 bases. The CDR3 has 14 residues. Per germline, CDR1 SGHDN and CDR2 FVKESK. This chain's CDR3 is CASSPSRLNTEAFF. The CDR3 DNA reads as TGTGCCAGCAGCCCAAGTAGGCTGAACACTGAAGCTTTCTTT.

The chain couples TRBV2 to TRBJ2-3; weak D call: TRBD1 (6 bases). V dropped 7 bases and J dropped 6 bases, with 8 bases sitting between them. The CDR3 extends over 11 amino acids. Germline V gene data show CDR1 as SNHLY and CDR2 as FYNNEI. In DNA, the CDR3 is TGTGCCAGCATTCAGGGGGATACGCAGTATTTT. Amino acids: CASIQGDTQYF. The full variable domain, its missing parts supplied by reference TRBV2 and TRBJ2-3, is EPEVTQTPSHQVTQMGQEVILRCVPISNHLYFYWYRQILGQKVEFLVSFYNNEISEKSEIFDDQFSVERPDGSNFTLKIRSTKLEDSAMYFCASIQGDTQYFGPGTRLTVL.

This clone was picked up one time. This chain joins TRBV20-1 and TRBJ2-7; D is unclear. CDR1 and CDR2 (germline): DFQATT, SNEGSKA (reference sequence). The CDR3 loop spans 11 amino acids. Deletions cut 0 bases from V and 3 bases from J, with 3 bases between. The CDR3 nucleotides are TGCAGTGCTAGAGAGTACTACGAGCAGTACTTC. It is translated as CSAREYYEQYF.

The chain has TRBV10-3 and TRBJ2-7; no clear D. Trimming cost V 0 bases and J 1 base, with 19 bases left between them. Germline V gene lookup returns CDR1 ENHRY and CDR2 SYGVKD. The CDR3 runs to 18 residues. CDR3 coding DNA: TGTGCCATCAGTGAGTCGAATATGCGGACCCGCCAGTCCTACGAGCAGTACTTC. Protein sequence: CAISESNMRTRQSYEQYF.

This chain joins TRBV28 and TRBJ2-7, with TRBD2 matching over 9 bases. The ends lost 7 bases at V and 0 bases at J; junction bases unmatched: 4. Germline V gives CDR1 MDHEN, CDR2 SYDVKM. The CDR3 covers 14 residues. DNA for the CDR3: TGTGCCAGCACCGGTAGCGGGAGCTCCTACGAGCAGTACTTC. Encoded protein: CASTGSGSSYEQYF.

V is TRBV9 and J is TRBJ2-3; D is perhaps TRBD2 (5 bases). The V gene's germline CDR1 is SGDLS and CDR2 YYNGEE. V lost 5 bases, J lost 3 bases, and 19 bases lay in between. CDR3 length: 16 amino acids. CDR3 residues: CASRLSRGIQTDTQYF. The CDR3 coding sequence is TGTGCCAGCAGGCTGTCCCGGGGAATTCAGACAGATACGCAGTATTTT.

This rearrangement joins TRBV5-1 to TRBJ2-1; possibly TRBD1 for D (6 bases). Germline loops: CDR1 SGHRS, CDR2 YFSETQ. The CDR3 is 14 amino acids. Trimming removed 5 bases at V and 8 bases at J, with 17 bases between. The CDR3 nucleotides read TGCGCCAGCAGAAACGACAGGTCTGGGTATGAGCAGTTCTTC. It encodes CASRNDRSGYEQFF.

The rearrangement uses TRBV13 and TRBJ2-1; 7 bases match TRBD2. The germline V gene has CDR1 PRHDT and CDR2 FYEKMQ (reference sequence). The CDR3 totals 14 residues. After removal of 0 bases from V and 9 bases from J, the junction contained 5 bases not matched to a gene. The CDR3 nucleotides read TGTGCCAGCAGCTTAGGGCCCTTAGCGGGTGAGCAGTTCTTC. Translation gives CASSLGPLAGEQFF.

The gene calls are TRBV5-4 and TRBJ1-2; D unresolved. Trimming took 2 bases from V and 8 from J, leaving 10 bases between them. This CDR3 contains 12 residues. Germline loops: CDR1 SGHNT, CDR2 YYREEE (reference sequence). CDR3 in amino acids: CASSLRMDGYTF. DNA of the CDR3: TGTGCCAGCAGCTTAAGGATGGACGGCTACACCTTC. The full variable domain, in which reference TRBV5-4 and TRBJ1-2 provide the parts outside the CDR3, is ETGVTQSPTHLIKTRGQQVTLRCSSQSGHNTVSWYQQALGQGPQFIFQYYREEENGRGNFPPRFSGLQFPNYSSELNVNALELDDSALYLCASSLRMDGYTFGSGTRLTVV.

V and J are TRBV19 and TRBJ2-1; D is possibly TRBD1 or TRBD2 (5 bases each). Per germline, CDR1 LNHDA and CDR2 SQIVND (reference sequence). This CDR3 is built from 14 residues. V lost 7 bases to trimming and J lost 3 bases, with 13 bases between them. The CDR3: CASKGTSHYNEQFF. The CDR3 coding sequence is TGTGCCAGTAAGGGGACGAGCCACTACAATGAGCAGTTCTTC.